This T cell receptor beta chain was sequenced for a study of T cells expressing NK-cell markers (dated by TCRdb to about 2020). For the study in its entirety: About 8 donors provided sorted CD3+CD56+NKG2C+, CD3+CD56+NKG2C- and CD3+CD56-NKG2C+ T-cell subsets, whose TCR beta-chain repertoires were profiled. Seven of the eight sequenced donors were HCMV-seropositive and one was HCMV-seronegative. All eight donors whose samples were sequenced were randomly selected healthy volunteers, three of them men and five women. Libraries were sequenced as 2 x 150 bp reads on Illumina HiSeq 2000/2500, MiSeq or NextSeq. Study-wide conclusions, independent of this receptor: In several donors, the dominant CD3+CD56+NKG2C+ clonotypes were among the top 10 CD8+ clonotypes and accounted for about 1.0-7.5% of CD8+ T cells. Whether the expanded NKG2C-expressing T cell clones were specific for HCMV antigens was left unclear. Those dominant clonotypes were again the most abundant among CD3+CD56-NKG2C+ cells in a handful of donors, at about 25-60.1%.

Worth noting for this clonotype: Its antigen has not been determined.

A commercial ELISA kit detecting HCMV-specific IgG in serum was used to determine HCMV serostatus. Peripheral blood mononuclear cells were isolated from blood by Ficoll density gradient centrifugation. For CDR1 and CDR2, the germline V gene lists SGHRS and YFSETQ. Including cysteine and phenylalanine, the CDR3 has 14 amino acids. No coding sequence is recorded. TCRdb records Illumina HiSeq 2000 as the sequencer. TCR beta cDNA libraries were prepared using 5'RACE template switching, which introduced a universal primer site and unique molecular identifiers. Synthesis of cDNA was primed from the TCR beta constant segment and was followed by two consecutive PCR amplification steps. As for the authors' bioinformatics: MIGEC was used to demultiplex reads and group reads by UMI, and MiTCR was used to assemble and quantify clonotypes. To remove erroneous sequences, TCR cDNA sequences were retained only when supported by two or more reads. The tcR package was used for downstream repertoire analysis, and clonotypes were matched across fractions by CDR3 nucleotide sequence plus V segment. Antigen specificity was annotated against VDJdb with VDJmatch, allowing one amino acid substitution in CDR3. TCRdb reprocessed the reads, and each CDR3 protein sequence is entered once, without DNA. The V and J calls were not made by the authors but by TCRdb's processing. The record for this sample contains some 500,000 distinct CDR3 sequences. The top ten hold 1.4% of the sample.

The source material was blood T cells: a sorted CD56 or NKG2C T cell subset, CD4+ or CD8+ T cells, or bulk PBMC T cells (not recorded which). This receptor was obtained from a woman between 50 and 59 years old in good health. Donor details come from another sample of the same person, matched by shared clones. The chain couples TRBV5-1 to TRBJ2-1. For the CDR3, the sequence is CASSWRSSNNEQFF.